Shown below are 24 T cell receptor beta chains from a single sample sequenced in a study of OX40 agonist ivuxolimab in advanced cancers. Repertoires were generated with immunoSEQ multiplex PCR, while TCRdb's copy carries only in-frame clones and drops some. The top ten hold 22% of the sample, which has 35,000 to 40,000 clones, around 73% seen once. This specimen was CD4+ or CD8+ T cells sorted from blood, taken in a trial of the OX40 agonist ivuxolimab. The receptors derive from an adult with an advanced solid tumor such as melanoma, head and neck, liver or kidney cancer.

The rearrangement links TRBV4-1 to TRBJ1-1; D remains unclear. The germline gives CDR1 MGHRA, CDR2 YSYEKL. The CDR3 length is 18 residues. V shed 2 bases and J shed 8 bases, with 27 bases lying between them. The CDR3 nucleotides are TGCGCCAGCAGCCAACCCTACGCGTACATAAATCAAAATGGGGAAGCTTTCTTT. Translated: CASSQPYAYINQNGEAFF.

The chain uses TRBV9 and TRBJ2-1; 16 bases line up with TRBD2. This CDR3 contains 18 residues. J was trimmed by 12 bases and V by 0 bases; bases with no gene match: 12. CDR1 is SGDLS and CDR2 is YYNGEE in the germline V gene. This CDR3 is CASSVALGLAGGAGRQFF. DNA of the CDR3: TGTGCCAGCAGCGTAGCTCTGGGACTAGCGGGAGGGGCCGGTCGGCAGTTCTTC.

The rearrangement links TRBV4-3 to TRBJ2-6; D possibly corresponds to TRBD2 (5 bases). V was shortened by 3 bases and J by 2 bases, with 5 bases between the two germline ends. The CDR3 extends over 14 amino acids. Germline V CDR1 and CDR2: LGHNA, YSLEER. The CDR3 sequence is CASSQRAGANVLTF. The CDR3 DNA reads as TGCGCCAGCAGCCAGAGGGCTGGGGCCAACGTCCTGACTTTC.

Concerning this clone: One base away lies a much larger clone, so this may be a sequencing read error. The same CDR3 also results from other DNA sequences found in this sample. The CDR3 loop is CASSLKQLGGTLNYEQYF. In nucleotides, the CDR3 is TGTGCCAGCAGTTTAAAGCAACTCGGGGGGACATTGAATTACGAGCAGTACTTC. The V call is TRBV27, the J call TRBJ2-7; TRBD2 might be the D (7 bases). Germline V gene data show CDR1 as MNHEY and CDR2 as SMNVEV (reference sequence). This CDR3 is built from 18 residues. V was clipped by 2 bases and J by 4 bases, with 24 bases between them.

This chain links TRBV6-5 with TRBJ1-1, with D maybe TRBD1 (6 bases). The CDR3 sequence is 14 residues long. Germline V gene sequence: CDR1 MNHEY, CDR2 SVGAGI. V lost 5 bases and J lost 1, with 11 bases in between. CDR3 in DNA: TGTGCCAGCAGTCGAGGCAGGGGGAACACTGAAGCTTTCTTT. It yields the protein CASSRGRGNTEAFF.

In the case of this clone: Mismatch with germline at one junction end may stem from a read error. CDR3 protein: CVSSYPGPRGEQYF. The DNA for the CDR3 is TGTGTCAGCAGCTACCCGGGACCCCGGGGGGAGCAGTACTTC. The chain has TRBV7-9 and TRBJ2-7; D perhaps matches TRBD2 (6 bases). This CDR3 contains 14 residues. Germline V gives CDR1 SEHNR, CDR2 FQNEAQ (reference sequence). Based on the CDR3 plus reference TRBV7-9 and TRBJ2-7, the full variable domain is DTGVSQNPRHKITKRGQNVTFRCDPISEHNRLYWYRQTLGQGPEFLTYFQNEAQLEKSRLLSDRFSAERPKGSFSTLEIQRTEQGDSAMYLCVSSYPGPRGEQYFGPGTRLTVT.

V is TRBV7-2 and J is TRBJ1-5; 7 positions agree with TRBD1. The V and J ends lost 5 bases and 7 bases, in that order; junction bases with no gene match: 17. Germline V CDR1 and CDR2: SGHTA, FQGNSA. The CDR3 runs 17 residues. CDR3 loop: CASSPSRIRQGKQPQHF. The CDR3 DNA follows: TGTGCCAGCAGCCCCTCACGGATTCGACAGGGAAAACAGCCCCAGCATTTT.

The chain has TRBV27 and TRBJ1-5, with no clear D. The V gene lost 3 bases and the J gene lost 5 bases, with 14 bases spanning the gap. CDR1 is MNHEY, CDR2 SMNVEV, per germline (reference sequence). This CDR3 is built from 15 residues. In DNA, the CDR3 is TGTGCCAGCAGTTTTGATTACTCTCCGCATCAGCCCCAGCATTTT. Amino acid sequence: CASSFDYSPHQPQHF.

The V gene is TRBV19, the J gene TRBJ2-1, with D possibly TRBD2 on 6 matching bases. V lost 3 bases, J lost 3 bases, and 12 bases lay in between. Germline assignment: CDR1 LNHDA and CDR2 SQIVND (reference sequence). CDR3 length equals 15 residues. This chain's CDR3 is CASSIGRGNYNEQFF. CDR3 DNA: TGTGCCAGTAGTATTGGGCGGGGTAACTACAATGAGCAGTTCTTC. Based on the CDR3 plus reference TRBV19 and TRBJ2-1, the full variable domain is DGGITQSPKYLFRKEGQNVTLSCEQNLNHDAMYWYRQDPGQGLRLIYYSQIVNDFQKGDIAEGYSVSREKKESFPLTVTSAQKNPTAFYLCASSIGRGNYNEQFFGPGTRLTVL.

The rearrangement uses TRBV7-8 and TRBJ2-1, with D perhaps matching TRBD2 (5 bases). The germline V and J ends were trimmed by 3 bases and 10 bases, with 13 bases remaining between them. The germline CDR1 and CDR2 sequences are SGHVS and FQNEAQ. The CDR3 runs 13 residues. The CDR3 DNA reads TGTGCCAGCAGCTTCTTACGGGGTATAGAGCAGTTCTTC. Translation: CASSFLRGIEQFF.

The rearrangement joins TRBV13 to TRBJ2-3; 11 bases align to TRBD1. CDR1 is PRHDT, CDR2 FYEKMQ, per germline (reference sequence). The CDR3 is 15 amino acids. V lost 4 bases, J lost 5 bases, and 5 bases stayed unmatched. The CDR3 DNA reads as TGTGCCAGCAGCTCCGGACAGGGGGCTGAAGATACGCAGTATTTT. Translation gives CASSSGQGAEDTQYF.

The CDR3 bases are TGTGCCAGCAGCTTACCAGCTAGCGGGGGACCGTGGACCGGGGAGCTGTTTTTT. It codes for CASSLPASGGPWTGELFF. The V call is TRBV7-2, the J call TRBJ2-2; 10 nucleotides line up with TRBD2. Trimming cost V 2 bases and J 5 bases; bases outside gene matches: 11. CDR1 is SGHTA and CDR2 is FQGNSA in the germline V gene. The CDR3 length is 18 residues.

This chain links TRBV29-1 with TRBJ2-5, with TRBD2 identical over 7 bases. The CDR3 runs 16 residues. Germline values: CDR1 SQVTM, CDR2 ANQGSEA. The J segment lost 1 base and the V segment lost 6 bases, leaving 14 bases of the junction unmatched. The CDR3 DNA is TGCAGCGTGTGGGGGGGTAGCGGGCCGGTCCAAGAGACCCAGTACTTC. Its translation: CSVWGGSGPVQETQYF.

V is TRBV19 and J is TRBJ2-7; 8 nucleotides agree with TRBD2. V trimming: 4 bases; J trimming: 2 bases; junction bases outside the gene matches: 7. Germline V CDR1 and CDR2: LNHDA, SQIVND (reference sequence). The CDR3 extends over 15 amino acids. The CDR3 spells CASSTAAGATYEQYF. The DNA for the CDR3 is TGTGCCAGTAGTACCGCAGCGGGGGCCACCTACGAGCAGTACTTC. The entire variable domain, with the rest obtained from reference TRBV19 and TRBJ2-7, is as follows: DGGITQSPKYLFRKEGQNVTLSCEQNLNHDAMYWYRQDPGQGLRLIYYSQIVNDFQKGDIAEGYSVSREKKESFPLTVTSAQKNPTAFYLCASSTAAGATYEQYFGPGTRLTVT.

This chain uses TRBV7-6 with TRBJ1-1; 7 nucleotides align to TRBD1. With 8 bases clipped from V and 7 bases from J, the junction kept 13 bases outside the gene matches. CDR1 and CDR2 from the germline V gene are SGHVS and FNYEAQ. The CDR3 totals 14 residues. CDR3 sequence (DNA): TGTGCCAGCGCCGCCTGGGACAGCTCTTTTGAAGCTTTCTTT. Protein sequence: CASAAWDSSFEAFF.

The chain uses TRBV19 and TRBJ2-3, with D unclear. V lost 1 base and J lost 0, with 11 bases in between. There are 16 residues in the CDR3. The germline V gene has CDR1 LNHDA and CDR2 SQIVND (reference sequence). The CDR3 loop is CASSIVEGWSTDTQYF. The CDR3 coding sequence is TGTGCCAGTAGTATAGTAGAAGGTTGGAGCACAGATACGCAGTATTTT. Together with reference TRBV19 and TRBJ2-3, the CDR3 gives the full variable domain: DGGITQSPKYLFRKEGQNVTLSCEQNLNHDAMYWYRQDPGQGLRLIYYSQIVNDFQKGDIAEGYSVSREKKESFPLTVTSAQKNPTAFYLCASSIVEGWSTDTQYFGPGTRLTVL.

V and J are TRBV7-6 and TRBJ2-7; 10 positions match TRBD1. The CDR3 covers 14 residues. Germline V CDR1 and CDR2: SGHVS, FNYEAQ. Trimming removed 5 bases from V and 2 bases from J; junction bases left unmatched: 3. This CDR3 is CASSPGTGAYEQYF. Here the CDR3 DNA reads TGTGCCAGCAGCCCCGGGACAGGGGCCTACGAGCAGTACTTC.

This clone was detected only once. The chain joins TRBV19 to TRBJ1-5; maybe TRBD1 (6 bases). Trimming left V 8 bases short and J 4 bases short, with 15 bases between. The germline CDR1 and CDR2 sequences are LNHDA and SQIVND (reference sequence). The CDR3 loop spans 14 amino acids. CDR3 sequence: CASADRQSNQPQHF. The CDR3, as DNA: TGTGCCAGTGCGGACAGACAGTCAAATCAGCCCCAGCATTTT.

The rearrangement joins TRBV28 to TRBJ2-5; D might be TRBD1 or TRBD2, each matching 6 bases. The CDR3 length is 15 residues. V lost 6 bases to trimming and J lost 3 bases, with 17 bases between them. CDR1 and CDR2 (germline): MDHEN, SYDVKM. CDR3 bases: TGTGCCAGCAGATCCGGGGGCGGAGGGAAAGAGACCCAGTACTTC. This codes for CASRSGGGGKETQYF.

Written as DNA, the CDR3 is TGTGCCAGCAGCGTACTGGGGGGGGCCGAGCAGTACTTC. Translated, it gives CASSVLGGAEQYF. The chain combines TRBV9 with TRBJ2-7; D may be TRBD2 (7 bases). V was shortened by 1 base and J by 6 bases, with 11 bases between the two germline ends. The CDR3 is made up of 13 amino acids. The germline CDR1 and CDR2 sequences are SGDLS and YYNGEE.

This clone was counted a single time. The CDR3 sequence is CASSLVTANYGYTF. The CDR3 nucleotides read TGTGCCAGCAGCTTAGTAACGGCAAACTATGGCTACACCTTC. The J gene is TRBJ1-2, the V gene TRBV13; no clear D. V shed 1 base and J shed 2 bases, with 8 bases lying between them. The CDR3 consists of 14 residues. Germline values: CDR1 PRHDT, CDR2 FYEKMQ (reference sequence). Looking up the rest from reference TRBV13 and TRBJ1-2 gives the full variable domain: AAGVIQSPRHLIKEKRETATLKCYPIPRHDTVYWYQQGPGQDPQFLISFYEKMQSDKGSIPDRFSAQQFSDYHSELNMSSLELGDSALYFCASSLVTANYGYTFGSGTRLTVV.

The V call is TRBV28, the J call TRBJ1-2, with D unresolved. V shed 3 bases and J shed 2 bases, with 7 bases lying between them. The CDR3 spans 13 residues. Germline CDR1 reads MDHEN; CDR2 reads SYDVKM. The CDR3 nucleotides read TGTGCCAGCAGTTTTAATACGAACTATGGCTACACCTTC. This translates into CASSFNTNYGYTF.

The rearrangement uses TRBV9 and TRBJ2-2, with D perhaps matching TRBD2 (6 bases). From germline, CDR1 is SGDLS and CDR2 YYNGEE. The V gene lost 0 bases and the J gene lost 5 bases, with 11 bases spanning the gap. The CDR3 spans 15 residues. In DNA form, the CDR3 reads TGTGCCAGCAGCGTAGCTGGGGGGTGGACCGGGGAGCTGTTTTTT. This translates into CASSVAGGWTGELFF. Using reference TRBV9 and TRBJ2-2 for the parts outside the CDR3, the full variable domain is DSGVTQTPKHLITATGQRVTLRCSPRSGDLSVYWYQQSLDQGLQFLIQYYNGEERAKGNILERFSAQQFPDLHSELNLSSLELGDSALYFCASSVAGGWTGELFFGEGSRLTVL.

CDR3 in amino acids: CAISEGTPEQFF. The CDR3 DNA reads TGTGCCATCAGTGAGGGGACGCCTGAGCAGTTCTTC. The gene calls are TRBV10-3 and TRBJ2-1, with D perhaps being TRBD1 or TRBD2 (5 bases each). Trimming left V 2 bases short and J 9 bases short, with 8 bases between. The germline gives CDR1 ENHRY, CDR2 SYGVKD. The CDR3 totals 12 residues.